This entry lists 19 T cell receptor beta chains sequenced from one sample in a study of blood T cells in healthy people across ages. Primers used in a second PCR of roughly 7 to 11 cycles were a sample-barcoded 5' primer and a J-beta primer mix. One entry per CDR3 protein results from TCRdb running MiXCR on the 5' RACE reads. The sample contains some 800,000 distinct CDR3 sequences, approximately 48% of which appear only once. Sequences were obtained from blood. The receptor set was obtained from a man in his 60s in good health.

To note about this clonotype: At one end, the junction sequence differs from germline, possibly due to a read error. J is TRBJ1-6 and V is TRBV20-1; 7 nucleotides match TRBD1. In germline, CDR1 is DFQATT, CDR2 SNEGSKA (reference sequence). This CDR3 comprises 15 residues. The CDR3 spells CSARTGSSHNSPLHF. CDR3 coding DNA: TGCAGTGCTAGGACAGGGAGCTCCCATAATTCACCCCTCCACTTT.

On this clonotype: This may arise from a read error, as a much more abundant clone is one base away. This chain connects TRBV18 to TRBJ2-1; TRBD1 aligns across 7 bases. This CDR3 has 15 amino acids. Germline loops: CDR1 KGHSH, CDR2 LQKENI. Unmatched junction bases numbered 22, after V lost 8 bases and J lost 15 bases. As DNA, the CDR3 is TGTGCCAGCCATTCCTCCGGGACAGCAGTGAGGGGGCCGTTCTTC. Amino acids: CASHSSGTAVRGPFF. Looking up the rest from reference TRBV18 and TRBJ2-1 gives the full variable domain: NAGVMQNPRHLVRRRGQEARLRCSPMKGHSHVYWYRQLPEEGLKFMVYLQKENIIDESGMPKERFSAEFPKEGPSILRIQQVVRGDSAAYFCASHSSGTAVRGPFFGPGTRLTVL.

The chain couples TRBV3-1 to TRBJ2-1, with TRBD1 matching 11 bases. The J segment lost 4 bases and the V segment lost 7 bases, leaving 6 bases of the junction unmatched. Germline CDR1 LGHDT, CDR2 YNNKEL (reference sequence). This CDR3 region has 15 residues. The CDR3 region is CASTHRDRGYNEQFF. The CDR3 DNA reads TGTGCCAGCACCCACCGGGACAGGGGGTACAATGAGCAGTTCTTC.

This clonotype occurred a few times. V usage is TRBV7-9 and J usage is TRBJ2-1; 10 nucleotides line up with TRBD2. The CDR3 has 19 amino acids. CDR1 SEHNR and CDR2 FQNEAQ come from the germline V gene (reference sequence). The V gene end was trimmed by 2 bases and the J gene end by 1 base; junction bases not matched to a gene: 11. The CDR3 loop is CASSLPSGGHSGSYNEQFF. CDR3 DNA sequence: TGTGCCAGCAGCTTACCTAGCGGGGGACACTCAGGATCCTACAATGAGCAGTTCTTC.

The chain joins TRBV30 to TRBJ2-3; the D gene is possibly TRBD2 (5 bases). The V end lost 2 bases, the J end lost 6 bases, and 12 bases lay between the germline ends. Germline V gene lookup returns CDR1 GTSNPN and CDR2 SVGIG (reference sequence). The CDR3 has 13 amino acids. The CDR3 here is CAWSTRTADTQYF. CDR3 nucleotide sequence: TGTGCCTGGAGTACCCGGACTGCGGATACGCAGTATTTT. The full variable domain, rest sourced from reference TRBV30 and TRBJ2-3, is SQTIHQWPATLVQPVGSPLSLECTVEGTSNPNLYWYRQAAGRGLQLLFYSVGIGQISSEVPQNLSASRPQDRQFILSSKKLLLSDSGFYLCAWSTRTADTQYFGPGTRLTVL.

This sequence joins TRBV5-1 and TRBJ2-1, with 9 bases lining up with TRBD2. V lost 8 bases to trimming and J lost 6 bases; unmatched junction nucleotides: 9. Germline CDR1 SGHRS, CDR2 YFSETQ. This CDR3 is 14 amino acids long. CDR3 protein: CASVASGVINEQFF. The CDR3 coding sequence is TGCGCCAGTGTCGCTAGCGGGGTTATCAATGAGCAGTTCTTC.

The J gene is TRBJ1-6, the V gene TRBV4-3; TRBD1 is a possible D gene (6 bases). Germline V gene data show CDR1 as LGHNA and CDR2 as YSLEER. The CDR3 has 15 amino acids. Trimming stripped 3 bases from V and 8 bases from J, with 14 bases between. CDR3 in DNA: TGCGCCAGCAGCCAGTGGACAGTCGAGGATTCACCCCTCCACTTT. Translated, it gives CASSQWTVEDSPLHF.

The chain combines TRBV6-2 or TRBV6-3 with TRBJ2-3; 13 bases are a match to TRBD2. CDR1 is MNHEY and CDR2 is SVGEGT in the germline V gene. CDR3 size: 17 residues. Trimming cost V 5 bases and J 2 bases; bases outside gene matches: 7. CDR3 DNA: TGTGCCAGCAGTGACGGACTAGCGGGGGCCTTCACAGATACGCAGTATTTT. This encodes CASSDGLAGAFTDTQYF.

The chain couples TRBV7-7 to TRBJ2-7, with a tentative D call TRBD2 (6 bases). With 5 bases removed from V and 3 bases from J, the gap between germline ends came to 11 bases. Germline V gives CDR1 SSHAT, CDR2 FNYEAQ (reference sequence). The CDR3 extends over 13 amino acids. The DNA for the CDR3 is TGTGCCAGCAGCGCTGGAGGGAACTACGAGCAGTACTTC. Its protein product is CASSAGGNYEQYF.

Only a few counts were recorded for this clonotype. The genes are TRBV4-1 and TRBJ2-1, with unresolved D. Germline CDR1 MGHRA, CDR2 YSYEKL. V lost 0 bases and J 2 bases, leaving 8 bases between the germline ends. CDR3 size: 15 residues. CDR3 loop: CASSQDPATYNEQFF. CDR3 DNA sequence: TGCGCCAGCAGCCAAGACCCTGCGACCTACAATGAGCAGTTCTTC.

The CDR3 loop reads CSARGLDNYGYTF. The CDR3 region has the DNA TGCAGTGCTAGAGGTCTGGATAACTATGGCTACACCTTC. The J gene is TRBJ1-2, the V gene TRBV20-1; no reliable D call. This CDR3 has 13 amino acids. V was cut by 1 base and J by 1 base, with 7 bases left in between. Germline V lookup: CDR1 DFQATT, CDR2 SNEGSKA (reference sequence).

The rearrangement joins TRBV12-3 or TRBV12-4 to TRBJ1-4; 9 nucleotides align to TRBD1. V shed 8 bases, J shed 10 bases, and the junction held 11 bases outside the gene matches. This CDR3 is built from 14 residues. The CDR3 spells CASGDREARGKLFF. CDR3 DNA: TGTGCCAGCGGGGACAGGGAGGCACGGGGAAAACTGTTTTTT.

Of note for this clonotype: A read error may be the cause here, since a much bigger clone is one base away. V usage is TRBV7-2 and J usage is TRBJ2-5; TRBD2 is a possible D gene (5 bases). Trimming took off 4 bases at V and 5 bases at J, with 11 bases between the two ends. This CDR3 has 13 residues. CDR1 is SGHTA and CDR2 is FQGNSA in the germline V gene. CDR3 sequence reads: CASSSEAWETQYF. In DNA form, the CDR3 reads TGTGCCAGCAGCTCGGAGGCCTGGGAGACCCAGTACTTC.

A note on this clonotype: At one boundary the junction diverges from the germline segment, which might be a read error. The chain combines TRBV25-1 with TRBJ2-3; 10 bases map to TRBD2. Germline loops: CDR1 MGHDK, CDR2 SYGVNS. CDR3 length: 16 amino acids. In DNA, the CDR3 is TGTGCCGGCAGTGAATATAACAGCGGGGGGGCAGATACGCAGTATTTT. Its protein is CAGSEYNSGGADTQYF. Full variable domain (missing parts from reference TRBV25-1 and TRBJ2-3): EADIYQTPRYLVIGTGKKITLECSQTMGHDKMYWYQQDPGMELHLIHYSYGVNSTEKGDLSSESTVSRIRTEHFPLTLESARPSHTSQYLCAGSEYNSGGADTQYFGPGTRLTVL.

This clonotype was recorded at least ten times. This chain joins TRBV7-2 and TRBJ2-5; 15 nucleotides line up with TRBD2. Trimming took 4 bases from V and 2 from J; bases not matched to a gene: 2. The germline gives CDR1 SGHTA, CDR2 FQGNSA. The CDR3 runs to 16 residues. This chain's CDR3 is CASSSGLAGGQETQYF. CDR3 bases: TGTGCCAGCAGCTCCGGACTAGCGGGGGGGCAAGAGACCCAGTACTTC.

The chain uses TRBV7-9 and TRBJ1-5; TRBD1 might be the D (6 bases). V was clipped by 5 bases and J by 9 bases, with 17 bases between them. The CDR3 runs to 14 residues. Germline values: CDR1 SEHNR, CDR2 FQNEAQ (reference sequence). CDR3 protein: CASSPSGGQGPQHF. DNA for the CDR3: TGTGCCAGCAGCCCCAGCGGGGGCCAGGGGCCCCAGCATTTT.

CDR3 region: CSVRLAGILTDTQYF. The CDR3 nucleotides are TGCAGCGTTCGACTAGCGGGGATCCTCACAGATACGCAGTATTTT. The V and J genes are TRBV29-1 and TRBJ2-3, with TRBD2 identical over 11 bases. V dropped 5 bases and J dropped 2; count of bases not matched to a gene: 6. The CDR3 consists of 15 residues. Germline CDR1 is SQVTM and CDR2 is ANQGSEA.

The chain is built from TRBV12-3 or TRBV12-4 and TRBJ2-3, with a weak D call TRBD2 (6 bases). The CDR3 loop spans 11 amino acids. V was shortened by 9 bases and J by 5 bases, with 9 bases between the two germline ends. The CDR3 nucleotides are TGTGCCAGATCTAGCGTAGATACGCAGTATTTT. This sequence encodes CARSSVDTQYF.

This clonotype was detected only a few times. The chain has TRBV7-2 and TRBJ2-1; 8 nucleotides match TRBD2. CDR1 and CDR2 (germline): SGHTA, FQGNSA. With 7 bases clipped from V and 6 bases from J, the junction kept 11 bases outside the gene matches. The CDR3 runs 15 residues. The CDR3 sequence: CASTQTRLAINEQFF. The CDR3 DNA sequence: TGTGCCAGCACGCAAACGAGACTAGCGATCAATGAGCAGTTCTTC. The entire variable domain, with the rest obtained from reference TRBV7-2 and TRBJ2-1, is as follows: GAGVSQSPSNKVTEKGKDVELRCDPISGHTALYWYRQSLGQGLEFLIYFQGNSAPDKSGLPSDRFSAERTGGSVSTLTIQRTQQEDSAVYLCASTQTRLAINEQFFGPGTRLTVL.